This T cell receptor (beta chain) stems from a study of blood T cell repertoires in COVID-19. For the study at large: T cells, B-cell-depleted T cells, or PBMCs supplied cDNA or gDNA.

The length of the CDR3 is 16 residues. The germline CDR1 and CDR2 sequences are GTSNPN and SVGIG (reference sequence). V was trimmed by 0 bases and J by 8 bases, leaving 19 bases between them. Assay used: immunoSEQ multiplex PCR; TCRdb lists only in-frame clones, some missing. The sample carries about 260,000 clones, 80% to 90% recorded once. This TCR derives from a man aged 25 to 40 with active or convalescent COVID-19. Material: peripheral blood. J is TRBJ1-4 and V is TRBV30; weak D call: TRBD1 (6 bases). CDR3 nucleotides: TGTGCCTGGAGTGTAGGCAGGGGCGATCTCTCGGAAAAACTGTTTTTT. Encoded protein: CAWSVGRGDLSEKLFF.